The 18 T cell receptor beta chains presented below share a single source sample, sequenced in a study of blood T cell repertoires in COVID-19 (dated by TCRdb to 2020 to 2022). To prepare the library, the immunoSEQ multiplex PCR assay was applied. What TCRdb holds here is the immuneACCESS table cut down to in-frame rearrangements. Part of the clones is not present; checked against another copy, under half of the missing clones reflect an unresolved V gene, and the others are unexplained. This sample is represented by about 170,000 clones; 83% of them were singletons. The ten largest clonotypes hold approximately 2% of the sample. Sample: peripheral blood. These receptors were obtained from a woman older than 75 with acute or convalescent COVID-19.

V gene TRBV7-9 combines with J gene TRBJ2-1; D is possibly TRBD1 (6 bases). Germline V lookup: CDR1 SEHNR, CDR2 FQNEAQ (reference sequence). The germline V and J ends were trimmed by 5 bases and 1 base, with 9 bases remaining between them. CDR3 length equals 14 residues. The CDR3: CASSAGQSYNEQFF. For the CDR3, the DNA is TGTGCCAGCAGCGCCGGACAGTCCTACAATGAGCAGTTCTTC.

The chain has TRBV18 and TRBJ1-5; no clear D gene. There are 12 residues in the CDR3. The V gene's germline CDR1 is KGHSH and CDR2 LQKENI. Trimming cost V 7 bases and J 6 bases, with 10 bases left between them. CDR3 sequence: CASFRVGQPQHF. For the CDR3, the DNA is TGTGCCAGCTTCCGGGTGGGTCAGCCCCAGCATTTT.

The V and J genes are TRBV5-6 and TRBJ1-4; tentative D call: TRBD1 (5 bases). Germline V gene sequence: CDR1 SGHDT, CDR2 YYEEEE. CDR3 length: 18 amino acids. Between the trimmed V and J ends, which lost 0 bases and 0 bases, there was a span of 15 bases. The CDR3, as DNA: TGTGCCAGCAGCTTGGTGCGCGACAGATACTCAACTAATGAAAAACTGTTTTTT. Amino acids: CASSLVRDRYSTNEKLFF.

This chain joins TRBV20-1 and TRBJ2-1; D uncertain. This CDR3 is 14 amino acids long. Trimming pared 3 bases from V and 4 bases from J, leaving 13 bases between. Germline loops: CDR1 DFQATT, CDR2 SNEGSKA (reference sequence). CDR3 protein: CSASRRLNYNEQFF. CDR3 DNA: TGCAGTGCTAGTAGGCGGCTAAATTACAATGAGCAGTTCTTC.

This chain connects TRBV18 to TRBJ2-6; TRBD1 is a possible D gene (6 bases). Germline CDR1 reads KGHSH; CDR2 reads LQKENI. Trimming left V 4 bases short and J 0 bases short, with 13 bases between. This CDR3 has 17 residues. The CDR3 region is CASSRPTGASGANVLTF. CDR3 coding DNA: TGTGCCAGCTCACGCCCGACAGGAGCCTCTGGGGCCAACGTCCTGACTTTC.

V is TRBV11-2 and J is TRBJ2-1, with TRBD2 identical over 10 bases. V lost 1 base and J lost 7; bases outside the gene matches: 7. Germline V gene sequence: CDR1 SGHAT, CDR2 FQNNGV. This CDR3 has 16 residues. Here the CDR3 reads CASSLVLAGGANEQFF. Here the CDR3 DNA reads TGTGCCAGCAGCTTAGTGTTAGCGGGGGGCGCGAATGAGCAGTTCTTC.

This sequence joins TRBV6-1 and TRBJ1-2; D remains ambiguous. V lost 2 bases and J lost 8, with 9 bases in between. Germline V gene sequence: CDR1 MNHNS, CDR2 SASEGT. This CDR3 is built from 12 residues. As DNA, the CDR3 is TGTGCCAGCAGTGAACTGGAGTTGGGCTACACCTTC. Its protein is CASSELELGYTF.

CDR3 DNA sequence: TGTGCCAGTAGTATAGTCCCCATTGTCGCGAGCTCAGGACAGGGGAACAATCAGCCCCAGCATTTT. Its translation is CASSIVPIVASSGQGNNQPQHF. The chain carries TRBV19 and TRBJ1-5; TRBD1 aligns across 9 bases. The CDR3 loop spans 22 amino acids. CDR1 is LNHDA and CDR2 is SQIVND in the germline V gene (reference sequence). V was clipped by 1 base and J by 3 bases; unmatched bases: 22. Together with reference TRBV19 and TRBJ1-5, the CDR3 gives the full variable domain: DGGITQSPKYLFRKEGQNVTLSCEQNLNHDAMYWYRQDPGQGLRLIYYSQIVNDFQKGDIAEGYSVSREKKESFPLTVTSAQKNPTAFYLCASSIVPIVASSGQGNNQPQHFGDGTRLSIL.

The chain employs TRBV9 and TRBJ1-5, with D tentatively TRBD1 (6 bases). The germline V and J ends were trimmed by 0 bases and 9 bases, with 16 bases remaining between them. Germline values: CDR1 SGDLS, CDR2 YYNGEE. The CDR3 is 15 residues long. The CDR3 loop reads CASSVGAGEGLPQHF. In DNA form, the CDR3 reads TGTGCCAGCAGCGTAGGGGCAGGGGAGGGCTTGCCCCAGCATTTT.

This rearrangement joins TRBV4-3 to TRBJ1-1; 7 bases line up with TRBD1. V lost 0 bases, J lost 3 bases, and 4 bases stayed unmatched. This CDR3 comprises 15 residues. The V gene's germline CDR1 is LGHNA and CDR2 YSLEER. CDR3 coding DNA: TGCGCCAGCAGCCAAGACACAGGGGTGGACACTGAAGCTTTCTTT. This encodes CASSQDTGVDTEAFF.

This clone was counted once. The CDR3 DNA reads as TGTGCCAGCAGCCATAACAGCAGAAATTCACCCCTCCACTTT. Translated, it gives CASSHNSRNSPLHF. The rearrangement uses TRBV3-1 (or the pseudogene TRBV3-2) and TRBJ1-6, with D uncertain. Germline CDR1 LGHDT, CDR2 YNNKEL (reference sequence). The CDR3 extends over 14 amino acids. V lost 3 bases and J 7 bases, leaving 10 bases between the germline ends.

This clone was recorded a few times. The V and J genes are TRBV6-2 or TRBV6-3 and TRBJ2-3; D gene uncertain. V lost 2 bases and J lost 3, with 6 bases in between. Germline CDR1 reads MNHEY; CDR2 reads SVGEGT. There are 13 residues in the CDR3. The CDR3 region is CASSYVRTDTQYF. DNA of the CDR3: TGTGCCAGCAGTTACGTGAGGACAGATACGCAGTATTTT.

The CDR3 loop reads CASSPPAQDTDTQYF. The CDR3 DNA reads TGTGCCAGCAGCCCGCCCGCCCAGGACACAGATACGCAGTATTTT. The rearrangement uses TRBV7-8 and TRBJ2-3; D remains ambiguous. The germline gives CDR1 SGHVS, CDR2 FQNEAQ. Trimming pared 5 bases from V and 2 bases from J, leaving 14 bases between. The CDR3 is 15 amino acids.

With respect to this clone: Other nucleotide sequences in the sample specify the same CDR3. The chain joins TRBV20-1 to TRBJ2-3, with D unclear. Trimming removed 5 bases at V and 6 bases at J, with 6 bases between. The CDR3 has 10 residues. The germline V gene has CDR1 DFQATT and CDR2 SNEGSKA (reference sequence). The CDR3 DNA is TGCAGTGCTTCCCGGGATACGCAGTATTTT. Translation gives CSASRDTQYF.

The V call is TRBV3-1 (or the pseudogene TRBV3-2), the J call TRBJ2-7, with 9 nucleotides matching TRBD1. The CDR3 runs to 16 residues. V trimming: 1 base; J trimming: 3 bases; junction bases outside the gene matches: 7. Germline loops: CDR1 LGHDT, CDR2 YNNKEL (reference sequence). CDR3 region: CASSQGSTGQGYEQYF. As DNA, the CDR3 is TGTGCCAGCAGCCAAGGGAGTACGGGACAGGGCTACGAGCAGTACTTC.

The chain is built from TRBV12-5 and TRBJ2-7; 7 bases line up with TRBD1. This CDR3 contains 15 residues. Per germline, CDR1 LGHNT and CDR2 FRNRAP. Unmatched junction bases numbered 10, after V lost 6 bases and J lost 2 bases. DNA for the CDR3: TGTGCTAGTGGCCCCGGGACAGTGGGTACCTACGAGCAGTACTTC. This gives the protein CASGPGTVGTYEQYF.

The sample holds a few counts of this clone. J is TRBJ1-5 and V is TRBV23-1; 7 nucleotides agree with TRBD1. TRBV23-1 falls under the ORF class, with uncertain function. This CDR3 comprises 19 residues. With 0 bases clipped from V and 4 bases from J, the junction kept 15 bases outside the gene matches. CDR3 DNA sequence: TGCGCCAGCAGTCAATCGGGGGGACAGACGTACGCGGGGAATCAGCCCCAGCATTTT. Translating it yields CASSQSGGQTYAGNQPQHF.

V and J are TRBV30 and TRBJ1-1; the match to TRBD1 covers 7 bases. The CDR3 covers 13 residues. CDR1 is GTSNPN and CDR2 is SVGIG in the germline V gene (reference sequence). V shed 5 bases, J shed 0 bases, and the junction held 3 bases outside the gene matches. CDR3 region: CAWSTGLNTEAFF. The CDR3 DNA follows: TGTGCCTGGTCGACAGGGTTGAACACTGAAGCTTTCTTT.